The TCR beta chain described here comes from a study of regulatory T cells in long-lasting Graves disease. Assembly of TCR beta libraries relied on iRepertoire HTBI primers together with Arm-PCR of CDR3 regions. TCRdb re-analysed the multiplex PCR reads in MiXCR, keeping a single row per CDR3 protein. This table holds 680,000 or so distinct CDR3 sequences, roughly 15% found once. The sample holds many counts of this clonotype. The CDR3 is 14 amino acids. The V gene's germline CDR1 is SGHTA and CDR2 FQGNSA. Trimming removed 6 bases at V and 7 bases at J, with 18 bases between. Time point defined: newly diagnosed GD, antithyroid drugs for less than 3 months. Generation of the TCR library employed RNA extracted from PBMCs. This sample also belongs to another study, concerning T cells in Graves' hyperthyroidism and ophthalmopathy. From that paper: The authors deemed Graves' hyperthyroidism stable absent ophthalmopathy progression within 18 months.

This chain connects TRBV7-2 to TRBJ1-2; no clear D. The input for sequencing was peripheral blood mononuclear cells (PBMCs), taken at new diagnosis, from a patient treated with antithyroid drugs. The origin of this receptor is a woman in her 30s with Graves disease. The CDR3 DNA sequence: TGTGCCAGCAGACTGCGGGGTATGGGTCGTGGCTACACCTTC. This encodes CASRLRGMGRGYTF.